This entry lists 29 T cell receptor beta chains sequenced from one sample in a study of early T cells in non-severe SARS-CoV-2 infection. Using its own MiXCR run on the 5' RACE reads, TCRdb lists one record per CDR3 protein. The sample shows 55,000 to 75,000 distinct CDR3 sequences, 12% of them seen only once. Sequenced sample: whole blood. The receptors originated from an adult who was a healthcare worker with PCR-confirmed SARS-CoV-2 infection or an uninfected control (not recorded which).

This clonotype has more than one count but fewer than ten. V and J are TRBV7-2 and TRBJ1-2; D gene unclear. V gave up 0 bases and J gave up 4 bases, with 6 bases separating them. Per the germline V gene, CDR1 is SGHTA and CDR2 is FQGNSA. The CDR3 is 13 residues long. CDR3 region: CASSLATAYGYTF. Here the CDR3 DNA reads TGTGCCAGCAGCTTAGCGACGGCCTATGGCTACACCTTC.

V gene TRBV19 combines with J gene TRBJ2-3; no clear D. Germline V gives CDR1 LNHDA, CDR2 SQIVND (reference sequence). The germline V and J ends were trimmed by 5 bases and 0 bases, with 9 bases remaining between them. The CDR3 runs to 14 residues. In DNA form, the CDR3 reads TGTGCCAGTAGTCAAGCGACTAGCACAGATACGCAGTATTTT. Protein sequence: CASSQATSTDTQYF. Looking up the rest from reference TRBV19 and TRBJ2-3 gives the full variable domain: DGGITQSPKYLFRKEGQNVTLSCEQNLNHDAMYWYRQDPGQGLRLIYYSQIVNDFQKGDIAEGYSVSREKKESFPLTVTSAQKNPTAFYLCASSQATSTDTQYFGPGTRLTVL.

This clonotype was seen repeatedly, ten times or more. The CDR3 nucleotides read TGTGCCAGCAGCTTCGGACCTAACACCGGGGAGCTGTTTTTT. Its protein product is CASSFGPNTGELFF. The chain carries TRBV13 and TRBJ2-2; no reliable D call. Germline CDR1 PRHDT, CDR2 FYEKMQ (reference sequence). The CDR3 spans 14 residues. V was cut by 3 bases and J by 2 bases, with 7 bases left in between. The whole variable domain, filled in from reference TRBV13 and TRBJ2-2, reads AAGVIQSPRHLIKEKRETATLKCYPIPRHDTVYWYQQGPGQDPQFLISFYEKMQSDKGSIPDRFSAQQFSDYHSELNMSSLELGDSALYFCASSFGPNTGELFFGEGSRLTVL.

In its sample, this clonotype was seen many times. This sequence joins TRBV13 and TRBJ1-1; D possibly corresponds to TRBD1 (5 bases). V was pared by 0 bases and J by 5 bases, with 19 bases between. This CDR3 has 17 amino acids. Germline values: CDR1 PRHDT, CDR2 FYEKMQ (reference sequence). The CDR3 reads CASSLGDRGWGMTEAFF. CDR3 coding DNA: TGTGCCAGCAGCTTAGGGGATAGGGGATGGGGGATGACTGAAGCTTTCTTT. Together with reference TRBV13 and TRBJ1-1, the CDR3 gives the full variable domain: AAGVIQSPRHLIKEKRETATLKCYPIPRHDTVYWYQQGPGQDPQFLISFYEKMQSDKGSIPDRFSAQQFSDYHSELNMSSLELGDSALYFCASSLGDRGWGMTEAFFGQGTRLTVV.

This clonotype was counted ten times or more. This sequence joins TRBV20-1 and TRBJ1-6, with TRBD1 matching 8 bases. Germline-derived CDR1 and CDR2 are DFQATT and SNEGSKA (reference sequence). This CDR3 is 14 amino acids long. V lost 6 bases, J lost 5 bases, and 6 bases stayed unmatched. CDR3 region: CSARTGSNNSPLHF. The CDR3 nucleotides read TGCAGTGCCCGGACAGGGAGTAATAATTCACCCCTCCACTTT.

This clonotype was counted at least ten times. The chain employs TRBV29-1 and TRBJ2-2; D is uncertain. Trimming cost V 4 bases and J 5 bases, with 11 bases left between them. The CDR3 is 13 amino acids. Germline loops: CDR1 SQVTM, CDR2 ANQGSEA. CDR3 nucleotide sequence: TGCAGCGTTGCAGCGAGGAGAACCGGGGAGCTGTTTTTT. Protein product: CSVAARRTGELFF.

CDR3 bases: TGTGCCAGCAGCCAAGTGTCGGACAGTCCATATGGCTACACCTTC. As protein: CASSQVSDSPYGYTF. The chain employs TRBV3-1 and TRBJ1-2; TRBD1 is a possible D gene (6 bases). The CDR3 consists of 15 residues. The V end lost 1 base, the J end lost 5 bases, and 14 bases lay between the germline ends. Germline CDR1 reads LGHDT; CDR2 reads YNNKEL (reference sequence).

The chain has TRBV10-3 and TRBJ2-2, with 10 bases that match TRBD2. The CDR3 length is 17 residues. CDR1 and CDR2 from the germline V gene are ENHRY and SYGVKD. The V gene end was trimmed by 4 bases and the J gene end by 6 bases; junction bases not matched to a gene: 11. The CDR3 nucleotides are TGTGCCATCAGTGGTTCCAGCGGGGGGGCCGTGGCCGGGGAGCTGTTTTTT. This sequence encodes CAISGSSGGAVAGELFF.

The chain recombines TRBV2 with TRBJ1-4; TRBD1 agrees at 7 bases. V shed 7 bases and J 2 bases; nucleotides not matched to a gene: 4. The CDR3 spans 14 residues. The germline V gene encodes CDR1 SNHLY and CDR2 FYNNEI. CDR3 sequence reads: CASTLQGTNEKLFF. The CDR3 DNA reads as TGTGCCAGCACATTACAGGGGACTAATGAAAAACTGTTTTTT.

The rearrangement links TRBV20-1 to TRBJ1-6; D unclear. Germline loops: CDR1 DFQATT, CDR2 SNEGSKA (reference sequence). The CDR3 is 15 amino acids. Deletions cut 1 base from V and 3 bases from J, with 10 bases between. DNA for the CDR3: TGCAGTGCTAGAGCCCCGTTGGTCTATAATTCACCCCTCCACTTT. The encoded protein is CSARAPLVYNSPLHF.

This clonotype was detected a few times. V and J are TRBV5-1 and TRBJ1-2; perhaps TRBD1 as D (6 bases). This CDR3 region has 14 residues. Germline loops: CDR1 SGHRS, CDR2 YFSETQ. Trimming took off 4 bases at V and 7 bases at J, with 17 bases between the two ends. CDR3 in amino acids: CASSEDTGRSGYTF. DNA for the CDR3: TGCGCCAGCAGCGAGGACACAGGGCGTAGTGGCTACACCTTC. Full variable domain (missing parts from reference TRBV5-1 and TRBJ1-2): KAGVTQTPRYLIKTRGQQVTLSCSPISGHRSVSWYQQTPGQGLQFLFEYFSETQRNKGNFPGRFSGRQFSNSRSEMNVSTLELGDSALYLCASSEDTGRSGYTFGSGTRLTVV.

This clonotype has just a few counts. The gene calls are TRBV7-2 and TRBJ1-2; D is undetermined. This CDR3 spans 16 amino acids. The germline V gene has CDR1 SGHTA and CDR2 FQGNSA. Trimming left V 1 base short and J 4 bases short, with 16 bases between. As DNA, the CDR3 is TGTGCCAGCAGCTTAGGAGGTGGCAGCGGAAGCTATGGCTACACCTTC. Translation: CASSLGGGSGSYGYTF. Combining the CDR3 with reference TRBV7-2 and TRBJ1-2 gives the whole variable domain GAGVSQSPSNKVTEKGKDVELRCDPISGHTALYWYRQSLGQGLEFLIYFQGNSAPDKSGLPSDRFSAERTGGSVSTLTIQRTQQEDSAVYLCASSLGGGSGSYGYTFGSGTRLTVV.

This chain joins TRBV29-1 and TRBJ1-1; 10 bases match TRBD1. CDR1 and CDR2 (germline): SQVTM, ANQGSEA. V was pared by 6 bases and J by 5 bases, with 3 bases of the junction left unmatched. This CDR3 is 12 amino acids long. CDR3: CSVGTGATEAFF. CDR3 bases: TGCAGCGTCGGGACAGGGGCGACTGAAGCTTTCTTT.

The CDR3 sequence is CASSLGGKATEAFF. Written as DNA, the CDR3 is TGCGCCAGCAGCTTGGGGGGCAAGGCCACTGAAGCTTTCTTT. The chain is built from TRBV5-1 and TRBJ1-1, with D perhaps matching TRBD1 (5 bases). The germline CDR1 and CDR2 sequences are SGHRS and YFSETQ. V dropped 0 bases and J dropped 4 bases, with 10 bases sitting between them. CDR3 size: 14 residues.

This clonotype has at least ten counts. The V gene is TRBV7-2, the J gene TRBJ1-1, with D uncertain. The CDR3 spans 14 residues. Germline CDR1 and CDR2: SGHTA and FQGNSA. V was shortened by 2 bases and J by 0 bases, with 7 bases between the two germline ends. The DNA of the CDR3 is TGTGCCAGCAGCTTAATGTTGCTGAACACTGAAGCTTTCTTT. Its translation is CASSLMLLNTEAFF.

CDR3 nucleotides: TGTGCCAGCAGCCGGACTAGCGGACTGGGGGATACGCAGTATTTT. Encoded protein: CASSRTSGLGDTQYF. The chain has TRBV7-9 and TRBJ2-3; 10 bases are a match to TRBD2. Germline CDR1 and CDR2: SEHNR and FQNEAQ (reference sequence). V shed 5 bases and J 6 bases; nucleotides not matched to a gene: 8. The CDR3 contains 15 residues.

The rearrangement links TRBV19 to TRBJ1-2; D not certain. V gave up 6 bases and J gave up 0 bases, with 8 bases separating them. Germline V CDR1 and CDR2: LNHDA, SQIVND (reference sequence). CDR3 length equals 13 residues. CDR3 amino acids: CASRDGSNYGYTF. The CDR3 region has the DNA TGTGCCAGTAGGGACGGATCTAACTATGGCTACACCTTC.

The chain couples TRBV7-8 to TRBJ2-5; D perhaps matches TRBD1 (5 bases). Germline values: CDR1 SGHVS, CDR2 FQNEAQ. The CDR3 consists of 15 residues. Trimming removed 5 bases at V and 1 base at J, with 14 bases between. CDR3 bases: TGTGCCAGCAGCCGGGCCTCAGGGTTCCAAGAGACCCAGTACTTC. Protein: CASSRASGFQETQYF.

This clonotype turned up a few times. DNA for the CDR3: TGCGCCAGCAGCCAAGATGTGGTCCACATCACCGGGGAGCTGTTTTTT. It yields the protein CASSQDVVHITGELFF. This chain links TRBV4-3 with TRBJ2-2; D call uncertain. V was clipped by 0 bases and J by 4 bases, with 12 bases between them. The CDR3 loop spans 16 amino acids. From germline, CDR1 is LGHNA and CDR2 YSLEER.

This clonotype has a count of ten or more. The CDR3 DNA reads as TGTGCCAGCAGTTACTCAACAGCCTACGAGCAGTACTTC. As protein: CASSYSTAYEQYF. The rearrangement joins TRBV6-6 to TRBJ2-7; D remains unclear. CDR1 and CDR2 from the germline V gene are MNHNY and SVGAGI (reference sequence). V was trimmed by 0 bases and J by 2 bases, leaving 5 bases between them. The CDR3 length is 13 residues.

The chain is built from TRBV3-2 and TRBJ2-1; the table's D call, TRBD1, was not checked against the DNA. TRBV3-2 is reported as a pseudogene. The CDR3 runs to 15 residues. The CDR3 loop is CASSQGSRGFGEQFF. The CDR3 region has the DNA TGTGCCAGCAGCCAAGGGTCGAGGGGGTTTGGTGAGCAGTTCTTC.

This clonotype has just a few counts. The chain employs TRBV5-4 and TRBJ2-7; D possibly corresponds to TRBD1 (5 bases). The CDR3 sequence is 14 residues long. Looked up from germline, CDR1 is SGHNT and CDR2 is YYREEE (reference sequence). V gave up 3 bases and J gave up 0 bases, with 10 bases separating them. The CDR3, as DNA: TGTGCCAGCAGCTCTCAGGGAATCTCCTACGAGCAGTACTTC. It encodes CASSSQGISYEQYF.

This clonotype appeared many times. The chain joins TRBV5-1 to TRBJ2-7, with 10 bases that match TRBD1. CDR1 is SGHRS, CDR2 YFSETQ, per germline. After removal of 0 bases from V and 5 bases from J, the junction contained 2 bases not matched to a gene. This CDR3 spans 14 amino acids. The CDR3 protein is CASSLGQGADEQYF. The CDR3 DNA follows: TGCGCCAGCAGCTTGGGACAGGGGGCTGACGAGCAGTACTTC.

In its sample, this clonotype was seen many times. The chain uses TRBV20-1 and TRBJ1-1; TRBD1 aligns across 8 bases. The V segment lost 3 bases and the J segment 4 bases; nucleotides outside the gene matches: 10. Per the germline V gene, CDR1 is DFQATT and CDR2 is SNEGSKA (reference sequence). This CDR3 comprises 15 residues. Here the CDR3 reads CSASDSSGGGTEAFF. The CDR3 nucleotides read TGCAGTGCTAGTGATTCCTCAGGGGGCGGCACTGAAGCTTTCTTT.

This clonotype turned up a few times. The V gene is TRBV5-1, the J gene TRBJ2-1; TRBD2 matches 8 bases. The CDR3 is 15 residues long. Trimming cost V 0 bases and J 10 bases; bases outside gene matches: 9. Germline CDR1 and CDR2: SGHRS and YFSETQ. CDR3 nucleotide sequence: TGCGCCAGCAGCTTGGTGCAGCGGGGGATGGAGGAGCAGTTCTTC. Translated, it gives CASSLVQRGMEEQFF.

CDR3 nucleotide sequence: TGTGCCAGCAGTCTCACCTACTCCGGGACAGCTAACAGGTTCGACGAGCAGTACTTC. Its protein is CASSLTYSGTANRFDEQYF. This sequence joins TRBV11-2 and TRBJ2-7; 7 nucleotides match TRBD1. The CDR3 is made up of 19 amino acids. In germline, CDR1 is SGHAT, CDR2 FQNNGV. With V trimmed by 6 bases and J by 5 bases, 25 bases remained unmatched.

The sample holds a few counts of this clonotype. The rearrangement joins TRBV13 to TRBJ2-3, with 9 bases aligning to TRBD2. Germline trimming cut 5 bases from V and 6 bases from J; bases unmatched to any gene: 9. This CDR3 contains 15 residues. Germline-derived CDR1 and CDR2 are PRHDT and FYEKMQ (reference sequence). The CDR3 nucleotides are TGTGCCAGCAGCCCGAGGACTAGCGAGGGGGATACGCAGTATTTT. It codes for CASSPRTSEGDTQYF.

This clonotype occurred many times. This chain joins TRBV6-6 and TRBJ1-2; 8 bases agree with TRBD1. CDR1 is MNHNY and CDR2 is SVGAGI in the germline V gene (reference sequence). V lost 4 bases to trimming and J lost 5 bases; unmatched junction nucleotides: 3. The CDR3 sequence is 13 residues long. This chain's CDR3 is CASSWDRKYGYTF. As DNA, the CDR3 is TGTGCCAGCAGTTGGGACAGGAAATATGGCTACACCTTC.

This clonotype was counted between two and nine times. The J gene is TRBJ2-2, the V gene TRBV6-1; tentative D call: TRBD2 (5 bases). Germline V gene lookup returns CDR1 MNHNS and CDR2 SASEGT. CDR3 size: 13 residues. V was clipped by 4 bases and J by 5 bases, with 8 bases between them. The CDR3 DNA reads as TGTGCCAGCAGTGCCCAGCGGACCGGGGAGCTGTTTTTT. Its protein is CASSAQRTGELFF.